Listed below are T cell receptor beta chains from one sample, sequenced in a study of blood T cell dynamics during melanoma immunotherapy. The protocol was immunoSEQ multiplex PCR, while the TCRdb copy is restricted to in-frame clones and leaves out a portion. The sample shows 3,000 to 3,500 clones, approximately 96% of them seen only once. The source was effector memory CD8+ T cells from blood, collected from a patient treated with checkpoint blockade. The source of these receptors is a human donor with melanoma. The CDR3 runs from the conserved cysteine through the conserved F or W.

j_call v_call cdr3_aa
TRBJ2-1 TRBV21-1 CAVKGALSGRVSYNEQFF
TRBJ1-1 TRBV10-3 CAISEGAAEAFF
TRBJ2-1 TRBV27 CASSFYNEQFF
TRBJ2-7 TRBV4-1 CASSPSTYKEGTPHFWEQYF
TRBJ1-4 TRBV5-5 CASSLGDRENEKLFF
TRBJ2-7 TRBV2 CASSLASDRYEQYF
TRBJ2-2 TRBV27 CASGTVGGPGELFF
TRBJ1-5 TRBV7-9 CASSPEAWDQPQHF
TRBJ2-7 TRBV7-9 CASSPPGREFYEQYF
TRBJ1-5 TRBV4-1 CASSQTTGISSNQPQHF
TRBJ2-2 TRBV5-1 CASSGGPGQGIGELFF
TRBJ1-1 TRBV11-2 CASSPTLGTEAFF
TRBJ2-7 TRBV27 CATRPGQTPYEQYF
TRBJ2-7 TRBV29-1 CSVEDRDSSYEQYF
TRBJ2-7 TRBV29-1 CSVSGGFSYEQYF
TRBJ2-3 TRBV19 CASSISWGPADTQYF
TRBJ1-4 TRBV5-1 CASSSPGQGATNEKLFF
TRBJ2-7 TRBV6-1 CASSDEGQGGRKTYEQYF
TRBJ1-1 TRBV5-6 CASSVRDNAEAFF
TRBJ2-7 TRBV29-1 CSVLGQASYEQYF
TRBJ2-3 TRBV14 CASSQGPVHSTDTQYF
TRBJ2-5 TRBV13 CASSSGRAEWETQYF
TRBJ2-7 TRBV9 CASSVATGGADSREQYF
TRBJ2-3 TRBV28 CASSLVPGSTDTQYF
TRBJ2-7 TRBV5-1 CASSFRGKYDEQYF
TRBJ1-5 TRBV19 CASSIAGSDYQPQHF
TRBJ2-7 TRBV7-9 CASSPARADYEQYF
TRBJ2-3 TRBV5-5 CASSSTGFGQYF
TRBJ1-2 TRBV6-5 CASSYSSSHNYGYTF
TRBJ1-2 TRBV4-3 CASSHYYGYTF
TRBJ2-1 TRBV15 CATSRDDLVDEQFF
TRBJ2-1 TRBV29-1 CSVEGWAGGVDNEQFF
TRBJ1-5 TRBV27 CASSLISNQPQHF
TRBJ1-2 TRBV19 CASSKDRRANYGYTF
TRBJ2-1 TRBV9 CASGGLSRELSYNEQFF
TRBJ2-1 TRBV7-3 CASSLTPAGRDYNEQFF
TRBJ1-3 TRBV28 CASSTHRLLSGNTIYF
TRBJ2-7 TRBV7-6 CASSFGSSYEQYF
TRBJ1-1 TRBV4-1 CASSQSLNTEAFF
TRBJ2-5 TRBV27 CASSVVGEQETQYF
TRBJ2-3 TRBV30 CAWSRGRDVPDTQYF
TRBJ2-1 TRBV13 CASGGDNGINEQFF
TRBJ2-7 TRBV11-1 CASSLGGSSSYEQYF
- TRBV4-1 CASSQGQGDEQYF
TRBJ2-7 TRBV5-4 CASSSGTGGYEQYF
TRBJ2-1 TRBV7-6 CASSLWAYNEQFF
TRBJ2-3 TRBV6-5 CASSGDRGTDTQYF
TRBJ1-1 TRBV27 CASSGETSGEAFF
TRBJ1-2 TRBV5-4 CASSLSGGQGGYGYTF